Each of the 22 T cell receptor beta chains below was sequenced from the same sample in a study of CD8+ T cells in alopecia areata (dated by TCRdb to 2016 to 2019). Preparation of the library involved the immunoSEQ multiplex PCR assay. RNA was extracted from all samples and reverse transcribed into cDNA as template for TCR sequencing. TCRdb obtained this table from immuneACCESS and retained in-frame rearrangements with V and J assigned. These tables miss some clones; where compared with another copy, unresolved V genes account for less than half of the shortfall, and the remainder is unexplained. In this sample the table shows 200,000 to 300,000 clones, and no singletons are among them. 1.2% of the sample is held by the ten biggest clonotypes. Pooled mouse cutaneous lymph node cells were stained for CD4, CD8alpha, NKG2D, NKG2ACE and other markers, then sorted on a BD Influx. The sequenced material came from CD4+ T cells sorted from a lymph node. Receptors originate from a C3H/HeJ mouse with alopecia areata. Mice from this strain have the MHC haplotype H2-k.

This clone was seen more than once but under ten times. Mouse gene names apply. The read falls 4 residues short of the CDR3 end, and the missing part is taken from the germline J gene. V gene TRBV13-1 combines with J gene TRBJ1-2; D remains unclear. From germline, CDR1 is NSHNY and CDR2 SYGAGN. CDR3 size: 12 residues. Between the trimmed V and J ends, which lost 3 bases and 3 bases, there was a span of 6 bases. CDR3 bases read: TGTGCCAGCAGTGTTGAGGACTCC. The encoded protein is CASSVEDS. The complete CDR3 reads CASSVEDSDYTF.

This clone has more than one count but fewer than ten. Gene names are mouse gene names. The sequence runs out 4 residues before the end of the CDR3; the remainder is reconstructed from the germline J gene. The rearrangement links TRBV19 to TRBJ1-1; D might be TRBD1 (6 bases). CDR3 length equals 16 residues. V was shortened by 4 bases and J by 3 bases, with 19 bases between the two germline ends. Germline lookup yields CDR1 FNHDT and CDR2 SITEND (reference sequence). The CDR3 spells CASSPSRGGSDTEVFF. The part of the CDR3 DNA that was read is TGTGCCAGCAGTCCGTCCAGGGGTGGGAGCGACACA.

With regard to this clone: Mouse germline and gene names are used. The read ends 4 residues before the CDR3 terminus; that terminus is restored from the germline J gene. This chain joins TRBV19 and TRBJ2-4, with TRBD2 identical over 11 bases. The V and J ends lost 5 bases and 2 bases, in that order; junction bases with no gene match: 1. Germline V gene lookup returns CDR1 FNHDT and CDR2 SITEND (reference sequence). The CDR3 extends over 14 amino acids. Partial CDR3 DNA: TGTGCCAGCAGGGGACTGGGGGTTCAAAAC. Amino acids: CASRGLGVQN. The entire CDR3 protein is CASRGLGVQNTLYF.

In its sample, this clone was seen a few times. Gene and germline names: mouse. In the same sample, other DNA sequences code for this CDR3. The CDR3: CASSRLGEYEQYF. The CDR3 DNA, read in part, is TGTGCTAGCAGTAGACTGGGGGAATAT. The chain recombines TRBV17 with TRBJ2-7; the match to TRBD2 covers 7 bases. The read comes to an end 4 residues before the CDR3 does, leaving the germline J gene to fill in the end. This CDR3 has 13 residues. Germline CDR1 is MNHDT and CDR2 is YYDKIL.

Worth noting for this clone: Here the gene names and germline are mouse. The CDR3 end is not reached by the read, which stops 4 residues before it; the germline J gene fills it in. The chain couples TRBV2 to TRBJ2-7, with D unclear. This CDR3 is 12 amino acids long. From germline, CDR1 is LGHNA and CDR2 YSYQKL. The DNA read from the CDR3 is TGTGCCAGCAGCCAAGACAGATAT. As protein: CASSQDRY. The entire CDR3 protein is CASSQDRYEQYF.

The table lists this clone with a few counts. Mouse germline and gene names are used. The CDR3 loop reads CASSRPTGSQNTLYF. Incomplete CDR3 DNA: TGTGCTAGCAGTAGACCTACTGGGAGTCAAAAC. The rearrangement joins TRBV17 to TRBJ2-4; tentatively, D is TRBD2 (6 bases). The read stops 4 residues short of the end of the CDR3; the missing end is completed from the germline J gene. The germline gives CDR1 MNHDT, CDR2 YYDKIL. This CDR3 region has 15 residues. V gave up 2 bases and J gave up 0 bases, with 9 bases separating them.

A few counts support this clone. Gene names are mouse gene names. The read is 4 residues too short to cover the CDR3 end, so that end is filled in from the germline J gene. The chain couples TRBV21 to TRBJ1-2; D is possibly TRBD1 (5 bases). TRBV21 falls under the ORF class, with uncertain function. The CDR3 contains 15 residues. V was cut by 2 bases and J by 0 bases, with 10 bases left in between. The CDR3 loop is CASSQTDSANSDYTF. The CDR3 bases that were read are TGTGCTAGCAGTCAAACCGACAGTGCAAACTCC.

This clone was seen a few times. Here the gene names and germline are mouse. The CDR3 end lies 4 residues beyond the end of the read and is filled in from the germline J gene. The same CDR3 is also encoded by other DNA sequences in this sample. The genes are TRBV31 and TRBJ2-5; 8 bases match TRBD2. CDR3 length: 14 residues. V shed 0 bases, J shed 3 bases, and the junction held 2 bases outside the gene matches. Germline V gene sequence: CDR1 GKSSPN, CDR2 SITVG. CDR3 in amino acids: CAWSLAGGQDTQYF. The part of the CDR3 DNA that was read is TGTGCCTGGAGTCTAGCTGGGGGGCAAGAC.

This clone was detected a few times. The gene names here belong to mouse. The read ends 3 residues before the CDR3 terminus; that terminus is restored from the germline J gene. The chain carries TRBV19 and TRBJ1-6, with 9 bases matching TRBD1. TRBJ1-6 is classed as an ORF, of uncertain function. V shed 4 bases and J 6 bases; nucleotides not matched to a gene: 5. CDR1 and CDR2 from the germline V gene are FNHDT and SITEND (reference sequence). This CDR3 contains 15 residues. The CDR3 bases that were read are TGTGCCAGCAGTCCCGGGACAGGGCCTAATTCGCCC. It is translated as CASSPGTGPNSP. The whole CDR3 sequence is CASSPGTGPNSPLYF.

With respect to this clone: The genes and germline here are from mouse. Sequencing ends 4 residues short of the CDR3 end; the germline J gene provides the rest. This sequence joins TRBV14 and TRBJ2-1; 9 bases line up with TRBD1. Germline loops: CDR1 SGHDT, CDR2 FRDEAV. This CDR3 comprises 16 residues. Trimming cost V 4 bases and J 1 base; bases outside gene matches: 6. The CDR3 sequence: CASSRPGTGNYAEQFF. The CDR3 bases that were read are TGTGCCAGCAGTCGTCCCGGGACAGGGAACTATGCT.

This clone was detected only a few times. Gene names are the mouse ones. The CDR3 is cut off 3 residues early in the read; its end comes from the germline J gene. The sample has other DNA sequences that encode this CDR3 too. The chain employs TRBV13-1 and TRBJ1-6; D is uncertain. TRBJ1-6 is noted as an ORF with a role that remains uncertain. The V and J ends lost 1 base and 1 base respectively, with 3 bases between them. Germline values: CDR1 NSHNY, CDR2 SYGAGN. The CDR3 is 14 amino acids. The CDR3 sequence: CASSDQSYNSPLYF. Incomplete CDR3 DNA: TGTGCCAGCAGTGATCAGTCCTATAATTCGCCC.

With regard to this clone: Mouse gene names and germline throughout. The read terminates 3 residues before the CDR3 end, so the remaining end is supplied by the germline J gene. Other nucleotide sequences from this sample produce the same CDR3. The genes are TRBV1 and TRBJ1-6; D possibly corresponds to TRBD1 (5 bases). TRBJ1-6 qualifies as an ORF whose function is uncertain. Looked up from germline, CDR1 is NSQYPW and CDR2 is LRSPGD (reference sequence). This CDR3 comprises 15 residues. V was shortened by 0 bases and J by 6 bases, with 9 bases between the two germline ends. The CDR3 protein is CTCSADRQINSPLYF. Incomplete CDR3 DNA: TGCACCTGCAGTGCAGATCGACAGATTAATTCGCCC.

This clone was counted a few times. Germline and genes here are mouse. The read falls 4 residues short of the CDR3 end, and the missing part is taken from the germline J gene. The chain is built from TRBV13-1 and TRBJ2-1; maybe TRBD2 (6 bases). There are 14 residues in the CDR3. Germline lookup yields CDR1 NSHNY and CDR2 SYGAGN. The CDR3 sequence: CASSDGGTGAEQFF. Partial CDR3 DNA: TGTGCCAGCAGTGATGGGGGAACTGGGGCT.

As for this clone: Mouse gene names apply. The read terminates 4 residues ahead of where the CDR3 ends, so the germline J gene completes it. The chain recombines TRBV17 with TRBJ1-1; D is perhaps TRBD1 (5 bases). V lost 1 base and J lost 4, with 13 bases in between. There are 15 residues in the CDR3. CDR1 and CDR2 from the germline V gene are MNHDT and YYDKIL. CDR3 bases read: TGTGCTAGCAGTAGAGTCGCAGGGCTGACCACA. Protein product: CASSRVAGLTT. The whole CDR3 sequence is CASSRVAGLTTEVFF.

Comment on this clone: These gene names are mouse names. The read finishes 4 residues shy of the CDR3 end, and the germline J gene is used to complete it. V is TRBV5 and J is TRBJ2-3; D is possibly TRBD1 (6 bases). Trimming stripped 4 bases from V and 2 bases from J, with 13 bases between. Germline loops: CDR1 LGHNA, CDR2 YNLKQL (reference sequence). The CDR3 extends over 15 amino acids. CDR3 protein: CASSPARGDAETLYF. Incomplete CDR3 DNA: TGTGCCAGCAGCCCCGCCAGGGGAGATGCAGAA.

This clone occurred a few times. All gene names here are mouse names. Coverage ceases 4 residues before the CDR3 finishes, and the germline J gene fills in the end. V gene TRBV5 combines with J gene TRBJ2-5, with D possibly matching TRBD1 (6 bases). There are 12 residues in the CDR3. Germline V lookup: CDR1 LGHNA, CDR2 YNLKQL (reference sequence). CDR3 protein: CASGGTKDTQYF. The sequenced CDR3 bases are TGTGCCAGCGGCGGGACAAAAGAC.

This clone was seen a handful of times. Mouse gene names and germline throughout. The DNA read from the CDR3 is TGTGCCAGCAGTGGGACTGGGGATAACCAAGAC. It is translated as CASSGTGDNQD. The full CDR3 reads CASSGTGDNQDTQYF. The V call is TRBV13-3, the J call TRBJ2-5; 9 bases are a match to TRBD2. The sequenced fragment ends 4 residues before the CDR3 boundary, so the rest is inferred from the germline J gene. The germline gives CDR1 NNHDY, CDR2 SYVADS. This CDR3 is 15 amino acids long. Germline trimming cut 3 bases from V and 0 bases from J; bases unmatched to any gene: 2.

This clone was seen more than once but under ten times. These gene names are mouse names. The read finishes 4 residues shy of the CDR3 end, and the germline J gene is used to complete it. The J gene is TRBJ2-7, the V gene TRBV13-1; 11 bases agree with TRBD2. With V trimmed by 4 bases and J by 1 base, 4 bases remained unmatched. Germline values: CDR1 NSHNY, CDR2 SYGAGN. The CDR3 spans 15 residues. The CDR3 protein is CASSQDWGGSYEQYF. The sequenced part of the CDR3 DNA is TGTGCCAGCAGTCAAGACTGGGGGGGATCCTAT.

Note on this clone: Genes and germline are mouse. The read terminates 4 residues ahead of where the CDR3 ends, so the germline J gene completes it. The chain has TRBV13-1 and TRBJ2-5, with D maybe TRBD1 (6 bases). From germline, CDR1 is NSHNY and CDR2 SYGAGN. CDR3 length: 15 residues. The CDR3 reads CASSDANRAEDTQYF. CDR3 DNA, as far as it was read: TGTGCCAGCAGTGATGCAAACAGGGCGGAGGAC.

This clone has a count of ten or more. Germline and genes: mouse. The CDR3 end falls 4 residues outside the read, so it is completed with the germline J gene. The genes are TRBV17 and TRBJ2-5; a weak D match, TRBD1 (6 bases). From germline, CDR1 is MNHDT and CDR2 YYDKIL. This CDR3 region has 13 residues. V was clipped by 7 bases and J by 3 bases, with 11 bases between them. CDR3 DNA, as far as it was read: TGTGCTAGCAACCGGGACAAGCAAGAC. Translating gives CASNRDKQD. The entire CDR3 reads CASNRDKQDTQYF.

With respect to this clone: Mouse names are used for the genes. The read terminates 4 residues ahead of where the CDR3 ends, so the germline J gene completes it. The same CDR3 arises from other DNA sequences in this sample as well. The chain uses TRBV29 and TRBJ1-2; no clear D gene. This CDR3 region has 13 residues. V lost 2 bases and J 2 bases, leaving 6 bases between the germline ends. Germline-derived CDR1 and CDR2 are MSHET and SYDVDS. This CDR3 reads CASSLGGNSDYTF. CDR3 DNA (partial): TGTGCTAGCAGTTTAGGAGGGAACTCC.

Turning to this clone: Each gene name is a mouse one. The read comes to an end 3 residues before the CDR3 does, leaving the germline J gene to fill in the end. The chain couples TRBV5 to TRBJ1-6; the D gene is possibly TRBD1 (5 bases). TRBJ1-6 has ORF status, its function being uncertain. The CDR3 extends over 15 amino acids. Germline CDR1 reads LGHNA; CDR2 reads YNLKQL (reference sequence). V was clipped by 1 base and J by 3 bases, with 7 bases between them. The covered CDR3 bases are TGTGCCAGCAGCCAAGTGACAGTCTATAATTCGCCC. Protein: CASSQVTVYNSP. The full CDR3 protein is CASSQVTVYNSPLYF.